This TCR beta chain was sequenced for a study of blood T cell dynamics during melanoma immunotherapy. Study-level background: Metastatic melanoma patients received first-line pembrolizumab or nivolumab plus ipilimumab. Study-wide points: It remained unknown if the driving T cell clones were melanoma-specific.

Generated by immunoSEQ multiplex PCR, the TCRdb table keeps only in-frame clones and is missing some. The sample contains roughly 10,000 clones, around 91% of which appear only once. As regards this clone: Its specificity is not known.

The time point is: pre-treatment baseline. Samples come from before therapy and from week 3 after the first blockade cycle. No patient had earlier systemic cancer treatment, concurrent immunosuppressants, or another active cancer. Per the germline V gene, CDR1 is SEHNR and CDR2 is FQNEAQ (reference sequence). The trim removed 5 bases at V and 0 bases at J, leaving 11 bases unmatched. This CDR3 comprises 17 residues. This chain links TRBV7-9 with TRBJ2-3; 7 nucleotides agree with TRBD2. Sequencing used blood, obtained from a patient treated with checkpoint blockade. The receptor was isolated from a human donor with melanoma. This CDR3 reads CASSQRWGRASTDTQYF. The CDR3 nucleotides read TGTGCCAGCAGCCAGAGGTGGGGGAGGGCCAGCACAGATACGCAGTATTTT.